Listed here are 26 T cell receptor beta chains from one sample, sequenced in a study of Graves' ophthalmopathy and Graves' hyperthyroidism (dated by TCRdb to the late 2010s). The sample was run on an Illumina HiSeq 2000. TCR beta CDR3 regions were amplified from RNA transcripts for repertoire sequencing. The first round was an RT-PCR using HTBI primers with the Qiagen OneStep RT-PCR kit, and this first round was followed by a second-round multiplex PCR, then size selection and purification. The public reads were reprocessed in TCRdb via fastp at Q25 and MiXCR, keeping in-frame beta chains. CDR3 protein sequences are deduplicated, and each keeps its most common genes and DNA. For this sample there are around 1,200,000 distinct CDR3 sequences; roughly 35% appear just once. Over 8.5% of the sample is taken by the ten largest. Sequenced input: peripheral blood or thyroid tissue (not recorded which). The receptor set was obtained from an adult man with Graves' hyperthyroidism.

DNA for the CDR3: TGTGCCATCAGTGATAACAGGGGCGCGAACTATGGCTACACCTTC. Its translation: CAISDNRGANYGYTF. The chain has TRBV10-3 and TRBJ1-2; 7 nucleotides agree with TRBD1. With V trimmed by 3 bases and J by 2 bases, 6 bases remained unmatched. The V gene's germline CDR1 is ENHRY and CDR2 SYGVKD. The CDR3 sequence is 15 residues long.

This clonotype has only one observation. A much larger clone lies one base from this, so it may be a read error. This chain joins TRBV19 and TRBJ1-4; possible D gene TRBD1, 5 bases. The V end was cut by 3 bases, the J end by 0 bases, with 8 bases between. Germline values: CDR1 LNHDA, CDR2 SQIVND (reference sequence). The CDR3 is 15 amino acids. CDR3 residues: CASSIRVATNEKLFF. The CDR3 nucleotides read TGTGCCAGTAGTATCAGGGTTGCAACTAATGAAAAACTGTTTTTT.

A note on this clonotype: The junction does not match germline at one end; this may be a read error. This chain joins TRBV25-1 and TRBJ2-2; D perhaps matches TRBD2 (5 bases). Germline V gene data show CDR1 as MGHDK and CDR2 as SYGVNS. There are 11 residues in the CDR3. CDR3 sequence (DNA): TGTGCCAGACCGGGAACCGAGGAGCTGTTTTTT. It translates to CARPGTEELFF.

Note on this clonotype: A much larger clone differs by one base, so this may be a read error. This rearrangement joins TRBV10-3 to TRBJ1-1; tentative D call: TRBD1 (5 bases). CDR3 size: 12 residues. Germline V gives CDR1 ENHRY, CDR2 SYGVKD. CDR3 DNA sequence: TGTGCCAGCAGGCCCCAGGGTGCTGAAGCTTCCTTT. Translation: CASRPQGAEASF.

A few counts support this clonotype. The chain couples TRBV6-5 to TRBJ2-5; a possible D gene is TRBD1 (6 bases). V dropped 5 bases and J dropped 4 bases, with 14 bases sitting between them. CDR3 length equals 14 residues. Germline assignment: CDR1 MNHEY and CDR2 SVGAGI. CDR3 nucleotide sequence: TGTGCCAGCAGTGAATTTACAGGGAGAGAGACCCAGTACTTC. This encodes CASSEFTGRETQYF.

This clonotype was counted ten times or more. This rearrangement joins TRBV7-9 to TRBJ1-3; D not certain. V was shortened by 3 bases and J by 5 bases, with 14 bases between the two germline ends. CDR1 and CDR2 from the germline V gene are SEHNR and FQNEAQ (reference sequence). CDR3 length equals 15 residues. CDR3 in amino acids: CASSFNRGLRNTIYF. In DNA, the CDR3 is TGTGCCAGCAGCTTTAATCGAGGGCTCAGAAACACCATATATTTT.

This clonotype was detected ten times or more. The chain recombines TRBV12-3 or TRBV12-4 with TRBJ2-2, with TRBD1 matching over 9 bases. J was trimmed by 7 bases and V by 8 bases; bases with no gene match: 5. The length of the CDR3 is 13 residues. The CDR3 nucleotides read TGTGCCAGCTTGGGACAGGGAGGCGGGGAGCTGTTTTTT. This codes for CASLGQGGGELFF.

The chain links TRBV7-8 to TRBJ1-6; D not resolved. Germline V gene lookup returns CDR1 SGHVS and CDR2 FQNEAQ. Trimming stripped 0 bases from V and 9 bases from J, with 12 bases between. There are 15 residues in the CDR3. The CDR3 is CASSLARPWSSPLHF. The CDR3 nucleotides are TGTGCCAGCAGCTTAGCTCGGCCGTGGAGTTCACCCCTCCACTTT.

The chain couples TRBV10-2 to TRBJ1-2; tentative D call: TRBD1 (6 bases). V shed 6 bases and J shed 2 bases, with 13 bases lying between them. The CDR3 runs to 14 residues. Germline V gene sequence: CDR1 WSHSY, CDR2 SAAADI. The CDR3 DNA follows: TGCGCCAGCAGCCTGACAGGTATGAACTATGGCTACACCTTC. Its protein product is CASSLTGMNYGYTF.

This clonotype was detected many times. This chain uses TRBV29-1 with TRBJ1-2; tentative D call: TRBD1 (5 bases). This CDR3 is built from 14 residues. V lost 0 bases to trimming and J lost 6 bases, with 14 bases between them. The germline gives CDR1 SQVTM, CDR2 ANQGSEA. CDR3 protein: CSVEDQGRGDGYTF. CDR3 in DNA: TGCAGCGTTGAAGATCAAGGGAGAGGGGATGGCTACACCTTC.

The chain employs TRBV15 and TRBJ1-6, with 11 bases matching TRBD1. The V gene end was trimmed by 1 base and the J gene end by 8 bases; junction bases not matched to a gene: 10. The CDR3 contains 18 residues. From germline, CDR1 is LNHNV and CDR2 YYDKDF (reference sequence). The CDR3 DNA reads as TGTGCCACCAGCAGAGGGACAGGGGGCAGAATGAATGATTCACCCCTCCACTTT. It specifies CATSRGTGGRMNDSPLHF.

The rearrangement joins TRBV19 to TRBJ1-1; tentative D call: TRBD1 (5 bases). V was cut by 5 bases and J by 3 bases, with 13 bases left in between. The CDR3 covers 14 residues. CDR1 LNHDA and CDR2 SQIVND come from the germline V gene (reference sequence). The CDR3 sequence: CASSPGRQHTEAFF. The CDR3 region has the DNA TGTGCCAGTAGTCCCGGACGACAGCACACTGAAGCTTTCTTT.

This clonotype occurred many times. J is TRBJ1-1 and V is TRBV25-1; D gene ambiguous. The CDR3 loop spans 15 amino acids. V dropped 1 base and J dropped 2 bases, with 11 bases sitting between them. The germline V gene has CDR1 MGHDK and CDR2 SYGVNS. Here the CDR3 DNA reads TGTGCCAGCAGTGAATCTTGGACCTTAAACACTGAAGCTTTCTTT. This codes for CASSESWTLNTEAFF.

In this sample, this clonotype turned up once. The chain combines TRBV2 with TRBJ1-2; TRBD1 matches at 9 bases. The CDR3 sequence is 15 residues long. With V trimmed by 7 bases and J by 4 bases, 10 bases remained unmatched. Germline V gene sequence: CDR1 SNHLY, CDR2 FYNNEI. In nucleotides, the CDR3 is TGTGCCAGCAAGGGCGGACAGGGGACTGGCTATGGCTACACCTTC. Protein product: CASKGGQGTGYGYTF.

V and J are TRBV29-1 and TRBJ2-7; 8 bases are shared with TRBD1. The germline gives CDR1 SQVTM, CDR2 ANQGSEA. Trimming cost V 6 bases and J 7 bases; bases outside gene matches: 5. The CDR3 length is 11 residues. Written as DNA, the CDR3 is TGCAGCGTCCAGGGGGCGTCGGAGCAGTACTTC. This gives the protein CSVQGASEQYF.

This clonotype was recorded at least ten times. This chain joins TRBV14 and TRBJ2-7; D unresolved. This CDR3 is 14 amino acids long. The germline V and J ends were trimmed by 6 bases and 3 bases, with 15 bases remaining between them. Germline loops: CDR1 SGHDN, CDR2 FVKESK. Here the CDR3 reads CASSPRNSLYEQYF. For the CDR3, the DNA is TGTGCCAGCAGTCCCCGGAACAGCCTCTACGAGCAGTACTTC.

The chain uses TRBV5-1 and TRBJ1-2; 10 bases align to TRBD1. Germline V lookup: CDR1 SGHRS, CDR2 YFSETQ. V lost 4 bases and J lost 8; bases outside the gene matches: 11. CDR3 size: 15 residues. In nucleotides, the CDR3 is TGCGCCAGCAGCCACCCGGGACAGGGGATGTACGGCTACACCTTC. This codes for CASSHPGQGMYGYTF. Looking up the rest from reference TRBV5-1 and TRBJ1-2 gives the full variable domain: KAGVTQTPRYLIKTRGQQVTLSCSPISGHRSVSWYQQTPGQGLQFLFEYFSETQRNKGNFPGRFSGRQFSNSRSEMNVSTLELGDSALYLCASSHPGQGMYGYTFGSGTRLTVV.

The chain carries TRBV29-1 and TRBJ2-7; D may be TRBD1 or TRBD2 (6 bases each). The CDR3 length is 13 residues. Germline CDR1 is SQVTM and CDR2 is ANQGSEA. V shed 6 bases and J shed 4 bases, with 16 bases lying between them. The CDR3: CSVARGQAYEQYF. CDR3 DNA: TGCAGCGTCGCTCGGGGGCAGGCTTACGAGCAGTACTTC.

The chain recombines TRBV7-9 with TRBJ2-1; TRBD2 matches at 11 bases. Per germline, CDR1 SEHNR and CDR2 FQNEAQ (reference sequence). The trim removed 5 bases at V and 7 bases at J, leaving 13 bases unmatched. There are 17 residues in the CDR3. CDR3 residues: CASSASVAGGPGNEQFF. CDR3 in DNA: TGTGCCAGCAGCGCCTCGGTAGCGGGAGGGCCAGGTAATGAGCAGTTCTTC.

This clonotype was seen once. The chain carries TRBV5-1 and TRBJ1-4; D is unclear. CDR1 SGHRS and CDR2 YFSETQ come from the germline V gene. V lost 7 bases to trimming and J lost 6 bases, with 13 bases between them. The CDR3 loop spans 13 amino acids. CDR3 nucleotides: TGCGCCAGCGGACTTTCAGCAGATGAAAAACTGTTTTTT. It yields the protein CASGLSADEKLFF. Full variable domain (outside the CDR3, taken from reference TRBV5-1 and TRBJ1-4): KAGVTQTPRYLIKTRGQQVTLSCSPISGHRSVSWYQQTPGQGLQFLFEYFSETQRNKGNFPGRFSGRQFSNSRSEMNVSTLELGDSALYLCASGLSADEKLFFGSGTQLSVL.

This clonotype was found a few times. V gene TRBV7-2 combines with J gene TRBJ2-6; no clear D. Germline V CDR1 and CDR2: SGHTA, FQGNSA. The CDR3 length is 18 residues. V was cut by 1 base and J by 0 bases, with 13 bases left in between. The CDR3 here is CASSLVSDPISGANVLTF. Here the CDR3 DNA reads TGTGCCAGCAGCTTAGTGTCAGATCCAATCTCTGGGGCCAACGTCCTGACTTTC. Full variable domain (remainder filled in from reference TRBV7-2 and TRBJ2-6): GAGVSQSPSNKVTEKGKDVELRCDPISGHTALYWYRQSLGQGLEFLIYFQGNSAPDKSGLPSDRFSAERTGGSVSTLTIQRTQQEDSAVYLCASSLVSDPISGANVLTFGAGSRLTVL.

Concerning this clonotype: A much larger clone lies a single base off, so this may be a read error. No conserved phenylalanine or tryptophan ends this CDR3, so it is likely a read error. The chain carries TRBV7-2 and TRBJ2-5, with D perhaps TRBD1 or TRBD2 (6 bases each). The CDR3 has 16 residues. V was shortened by 3 bases and J by 4 bases, with 18 bases between the two germline ends. Germline CDR1 and CDR2: SGHTA and FQGNSA. Here the CDR3 reads CASSLTPSGGGETQYV. Here the CDR3 DNA reads TGTGCCAGCAGCTTGACCCCCTCCGGAGGGGGAGAGACCCAGTACGTC.

A few counts support this clonotype. The chain combines TRBV14 with TRBJ2-7; the match to TRBD1 covers 8 bases. CDR3 length: 15 residues. The V gene's germline CDR1 is SGHDN and CDR2 FVKESK. V dropped 3 bases and J dropped 4; count of bases not matched to a gene: 8. CDR3 coding DNA: TGTGCCAGCAGCCAGCTGACAGGGGTAGATTACGAGCAGTACTTC. It yields the protein CASSQLTGVDYEQYF.

This clonotype was counted only a few times. The rearrangement links TRBV10-3 to TRBJ1-3; D ambiguous. This CDR3 comprises 14 residues. The germline V gene has CDR1 ENHRY and CDR2 SYGVKD. V gave up 7 bases and J gave up 2 bases, with 12 bases separating them. CDR3 DNA sequence: TGTGCCATCAAGGGAGGTTCGGCTGGAAACACCATATATTTT. This encodes CAIKGGSAGNTIYF.

The sample holds many counts of this clonotype. The chain has TRBV9 and TRBJ1-5, with D possibly being TRBD1 (6 bases). Germline V lookup: CDR1 SGDLS, CDR2 YYNGEE. CDR3 length equals 12 residues. V was cut by 5 bases and J by 9 bases, with 12 bases left in between. DNA for the CDR3: TGTGCCAGCAGGGCAGGGGATCGGCCCCAGCATTTT. It specifies CASRAGDRPQHF.

The chain employs TRBV28 and TRBJ1-2; 8 bases map to TRBD1. Trimming at V came to 6 bases and at J to 4 bases, leaving 7 bases not matched to a gene. Germline lookup yields CDR1 MDHEN and CDR2 SYDVKM. CDR3 length: 14 residues. CDR3 coding DNA: TGTGCCAGCAGACCAGGGGGCGCGGGCTATGGCTACACCTTC. It codes for CASRPGGAGYGYTF.